This T cell receptor (beta chain) originates from a study of Ad26.COV2.S vaccination and SARS-CoV-2 variants. About the research overall: The authors gave Ad26.COV2.S intramuscularly, either once or twice 56 days apart.

Regarding this clone: Its cognate antigen is unknown.

The treatment denotes: roughly 18 received Ad26.COV2.S at low or high dose, single or two shots; 5 received placebo; per-sample allocation not given. It was on day 63 after the first vaccine or placebo injection that samples were taken. At a Boston site, the person donating was an adult of 18-55 years. Study-level points and caveats: Measurement of non-spike TCR breadth gave similar results in vaccine and placebo recipients. Spike-specific CD8+ and CD4+ T cell responses reportedly showed substantial breadth after vaccination.

Germline CDR1 reads LNHDA; CDR2 reads SQIVND (reference sequence). This CDR3 has 17 amino acids. J was trimmed by 2 bases and V by 1 base; bases with no gene match: 8. Only in-frame clones appear in the TCRdb table, and some are missing; sequencing was by immunoSEQ multiplex PCR. The table lists fewer than 600,000 clones, about 88% of them singletons. V gene TRBV19 combines with J gene TRBJ2-5; 9 bases align to TRBD2. This TCR was sampled from a person aged 18-60 years who received the Ad26.COV2.S COVID-19 vaccine or a placebo. Source: peripheral blood, taken in a trial of Ad26.COV2.S vaccine versus placebo. The DNA for the CDR3 is TGTGCCAGTAGTATAGGTTTCGCGGGAGGGCGGCAAGAGACCCAGTACTTC. Amino acid sequence: CASSIGFAGGRQETQYF.